Following are 20 T cell receptor beta chains from one sample sequenced in a study of CXCR3-negative and CXCR3-positive naive CD8 T cells. It was by 5' RACE with UMI labels that the TRB cDNA libraries were prepared. TCRdb reworked the 5' RACE reads into one entry per CDR3 protein, no DNA. The record lists 37,000 or so distinct CDR3 sequences, of which the ten most abundant hold roughly 7.7%. What was sequenced was memory CD8+ T cells from blood. The receptors shown here come from a human donor in good health. Some clones in this sample may be carry-over from other donors' samples.

J is TRBJ2-1 and V is TRBV12-3 or TRBV12-4; TCRdb's assignment of TRBD2 cannot be checked, as there is no DNA. The CDR3 contains 14 residues. This CDR3 is CASRGLAGKSEQFF.

This chain uses TRBV25-1 with TRBJ1-1; TCRdb names TRBD1, which stays unverified in the absence of DNA. There are 15 residues in the CDR3. Germline V lookup: CDR1 MGHDK, CDR2 SYGVNS. The CDR3 is CASSDPTGVGTEAFF.

The chain carries TRBV29-1 and TRBJ1-1. The germline CDR1 and CDR2 sequences are SQVTM and ANQGSEA. The CDR3 is 12 amino acids. This chain's CDR3 is CSVESGATEAFF.

The rearrangement uses TRBV7-9 and TRBJ1-4; with no DNA, the TCRdb D assignment of TRBD1 cannot be verified. From germline, CDR1 is SEHNR and CDR2 FQNEAQ (reference sequence). CDR3 length: 14 residues. The CDR3 loop reads CASSEGRTNEKLFF.

The chain links TRBV10-3 to TRBJ2-1; checking the TCRdb D call of TRBD2 is not possible without DNA. Germline V gene sequence: CDR1 ENHRY, CDR2 SYGVKD. This CDR3 spans 13 amino acids. The CDR3 loop reads CAISESREGRQFF.

The chain is built from TRBV27 and TRBJ2-7; TCRdb gives TRBD2 as the D gene, but with no DNA this cannot be confirmed. In germline, CDR1 is MNHEY, CDR2 SMNVEV (reference sequence). CDR3 length equals 13 residues. The CDR3 spells CASSSAGSYEQYF.

The rearrangement uses TRBV12-3 or TRBV12-4 and TRBJ1-1; TCRdb returns TRBD1, unconfirmable since there is no DNA. The CDR3 runs to 14 residues. The chain's CDR3 is CASTPVGGNTEAFF.

The chain carries TRBV7-6 and TRBJ2-1. Germline CDR1 reads SGHVS; CDR2 reads FNYEAQ. The CDR3 runs to 14 residues. CDR3 amino acids: CASSPRRNNNEQFF.

This chain joins TRBV6-2 or TRBV6-3 and TRBJ2-7; with no DNA, the TCRdb D assignment of TRBD1 cannot be verified. The CDR3 is 15 residues long. CDR1 is MNHEY and CDR2 is SVGEGT in the germline V gene. The CDR3: CASSPRAGGPYEQYF.

The chain combines TRBV28 with TRBJ2-3; TCRdb's D call, TRBD1, is unchecked because there is no DNA. The CDR3 sequence is 17 residues long. The germline V gene has CDR1 MDHEN and CDR2 SYDVKM. The CDR3 spells CASSRVRTGGYTDTQYF. Together with reference TRBV28 and TRBJ2-3, the CDR3 gives the full variable domain: DVKVTQSSRYLVKRTGEKVFLECVQDMDHENMFWYRQDPGLGLRLIYFSYDVKMKEKGDIPEGYSVSREKKERFSLILESASTNQTSMYLCASSRVRTGGYTDTQYFGPGTRLTVL.

J is TRBJ2-1 and V is TRBV30; the D call from TCRdb, TRBD2, cannot be confirmed without DNA. Germline V gene data show CDR1 as GTSNPN and CDR2 as SVGIG (reference sequence). This CDR3 spans 15 amino acids. CDR3 in amino acids: CAWSTLGTSYNEQFF.

The J gene is TRBJ2-1, the V gene TRBV29-1; TCRdb selects TRBD2, and the lack of DNA leaves this call unchecked. Germline V lookup: CDR1 SQVTM, CDR2 ANQGSEA. The CDR3 has 14 residues. CDR3 in amino acids: CSVEWERAYNEQFF.

The chain couples TRBV18 to TRBJ2-1; TCRdb returns TRBD1, unconfirmable since there is no DNA. The germline CDR1 and CDR2 sequences are KGHSH and LQKENI. The CDR3 spans 19 residues. CDR3 loop: CASSESIPFVTTGNNEQFF.

This chain links TRBV20-1 with TRBJ2-5; absent DNA, TCRdb's TRBD1 call cannot be checked. This CDR3 comprises 13 residues. Germline V gene sequence: CDR1 DFQATT, CDR2 SNEGSKA (reference sequence). The CDR3 loop reads CSASLDIGETQYF.

V and J are TRBV20-1 and TRBJ2-7; TCRdb's D gene call, TRBD1, goes unchecked for lack of DNA. The CDR3 length is 13 residues. Germline V gives CDR1 DFQATT, CDR2 SNEGSKA (reference sequence). The CDR3: CSAVGTEFYEQYF.

The genes are TRBV23-1 and TRBJ1-2. TRBV23-1 is an ORF, and what it does is uncertain. The CDR3 sequence is 11 residues long. This chain's CDR3 is CASTLGHGYTF.

This rearrangement joins TRBV10-3 to TRBJ2-5; no DNA is available, so the TRBD1 call from TCRdb remains unchecked. The CDR3 loop spans 16 amino acids. The germline CDR1 and CDR2 sequences are ENHRY and SYGVKD. CDR3 residues: CAISESGTGPTPTQYF.

The rearrangement links TRBV28 to TRBJ2-7; TCRdb reports TRBD1, a call that lacks DNA to check it against. Germline V gene lookup returns CDR1 MDHEN and CDR2 SYDVKM. The CDR3 runs to 15 residues. CDR3 amino acids: CASRAGTGGIYEQYF.

The chain has TRBV9 and TRBJ2-5; the TRBD1 assignment by TCRdb is unverifiable without DNA. Germline values: CDR1 SGDLS, CDR2 YYNGEE. CDR3 length: 14 residues. CDR3 sequence: CASSGGTLQETQYF.

J is TRBJ2-7 and V is TRBV29-1; TCRdb designates TRBD1, a call that cannot be tested without DNA. CDR1 and CDR2 (germline): SQVTM, ANQGSEA. The CDR3 runs to 13 residues. The chain's CDR3 is CSVMTGGHYEQYF.